This TCR beta chain was captured by sequencing in a study of T cells after yellow fever vaccination (dated by TCRdb to about 2019). With respect to the entire study: The SMART-Seq v4 Ultra Low Input RNA kit was used to prepare libraries from fractions with low cell numbers. To follow T-cell clones before and after primary and booster YFV17D yellow fever vaccination, bulk TCR alpha and beta repertoires were sequenced over time. Two healthy male donors made up the cohort, one aged 18 to 30 years and the other aged 30 to 40 years. Blood was drawn at multiple timepoints before and after primary and secondary immunization, with bulk PBMC replicates and cell subsets isolated.

Study-wide findings and limitations: The study included only a couple of donors, which limits how far the findings can be generalized. After the booster, most clones that had expanded after primary vaccination were detected again (nearly 97% of CD4 and more than 85% of CD8), suggesting broad maintenance of memory. Compared with the primary T-cell response, the secondary T-cell response was faster but weaker, reaching its peak on day 5 rather than on day 15. A small fraction of clonotypes showed up in both the CD4 and CD8 compartments, probably as a result of convergent recombination. Computational filtering was required because FACS-sorted repertoires could contain abundant contaminating clonotypes from the bulk population.

Ten or more counts support this clonotype. Its target antigen remains unknown. Nothing much larger sits one base from this clone, and base qualities are not available. TCR cDNA was synthesized by 5'RACE template switching, through which a universal primer site and unique molecular identifiers were introduced. cDNA synthesis was primed from both the TCR alpha and TCR beta constant segments. Two PCR steps were used to amplify libraries, with sample barcodes and sequencing adapters being added in the second step. Sequencing of the libraries was done on either Illumina HiSeq 2500 (2x100 bp) or NovaSeq (2x150 bp). On the study's bioinformatics: MIGEC handled demultiplexing of reads and collapsing into UMI consensus sequences, while MiXCR performed V(D)J alignment. Vaccine-responding clonotypes were identified with edgeR using replicate PBMC samples, with FDR below 0.01 and a log2 fold change above 5 up to day 15 being required. Each bulk clonotype was labeled CD4 or CD8 based on which sequenced repertoire, CD4 or CD8, contained the clonotype at higher abundance. Starting from the raw public reads, TCRdb applied fastp trimming at Q25, assembled clones with MiXCR and retained in-frame beta chains. CDR3 protein sequences are deduplicated, and each keeps its most common genes and DNA. The V and J calls come from TCRdb's annotation, not from the publication. This sample lists 350,000 or so distinct CDR3 sequences; 8.1% were detected once. Clones ranked in the top ten supply under 20% of the sample.

The CDR1 and CDR2 encoded by the germline V gene are SGHTA and FQGTGA. From its cysteine to its phenylalanine, the CDR3 spans 13 amino acids. CDR3 DNA is the only sequence kept; it has 39 bases, read in frame from the first base. V is reduced by 2 bases and J by 10 bases, leaving a spacing of 9 bases between them. The intended sense of this specimen's treatment or condition label: live attenuated yellow fever vaccine strain. Two biological replicates of bulk PBMCs were collected at each blood-draw timepoint. PBMCs were isolated from peripheral blood using a standard Ficoll-Paque protocol. TriZol was used to extract RNA from bulk PBMCs, CD4 and CD8 fractions, and dextramer-positive and dextramer-negative fractions.

Recombination joined TRBV7-3 with TRBJ1-6, with no confidently assigned D gene. The clonotype originates from a young man who received the YFV17D yellow fever vaccine. This sample comprised PBMCs, obtained more than 40 days after the first yellow fever vaccination. The DNA sequence is given as TGTGCCAGCAGCTTACATGCGAGATCACCCCTCCACTTT. It codes for CASSLHARSPLHF.